This T cell receptor beta chain comes out of a study of OX40 agonist ivuxolimab in advanced cancers. TCRdb's copy holds only in-frame clones and misses some; the assay was immunoSEQ multiplex PCR. The sample has around 89,000 clones; more than 75% are singletons. The TCR sequence derives from an adult with an advanced solid tumor such as melanoma, head and neck, liver or kidney cancer. The sample consisted of CD4+ or CD8+ T cells sorted from blood, taken in a trial of the OX40 agonist ivuxolimab.

This CDR3 is CASSQQEAGELFF. CDR3 nucleotides: TGTGCCAGCAGCCAACAGGAGGCCGGGGAGCTGTTTTTT. The gene calls are TRBV14 and TRBJ2-2; TRBD2 is a possible D gene (5 bases). V was shortened by 2 bases and J by 6 bases, with 7 bases between the two germline ends. Germline V gives CDR1 SGHDN, CDR2 FVKESK. The CDR3 covers 13 residues.